Listed below are T cell receptor beta chains from one sample, sequenced in a study of blood T cell repertoires in COVID-19. Some clones are missing from TCRdb's copy, which holds only in-frame ones; the method was immunoSEQ multiplex PCR. Seen here are about 140,000 clones, around 80% observed once, and the top ten hold 3.5% to 5%. What was sequenced was peripheral blood. The receptors were sampled from an elderly woman with active or convalescent COVID-19. Both conserved end residues are part of each CDR3. The D gene is left open where the match is weak. Clone size, where shown, is once, few, many, or a class for clones that have expanded.

D	size	J	V	DNA	CDR3
-	few	TRBJ1-1	TRBV4-3	TGCGCCAGCAGCCAAGATCCAGGGGTGGGTGAAGCTTTCTTT	CASSQDPGVGEAFF
-	-	TRBJ2-5	TRBV6-5	TGTGCCAGCAGCGTCCACCCAAAGGAGGGGCAGACCCAGTACTTC	CASSVHPKEGQTQYF
-	once	TRBJ1-5	TRBV19	TGTGCCAGTAGTGTCCAGGGTACCTCCAATCAGCCCCAGCATTTT	CASSVQGTSNQPQHF
TRBD1	-	TRBJ1-1	TRBV4-1	TGCGCCAGCCGACAGGGGGCAATGAACACTGAAGCTTTCTTT	CASRQGAMNTEAFF
-	-	TRBJ1-2	TRBV24-1	TGTGCCACCAGTGATTTTGGACAGCTTGGCTACACCTTC	CATSDFGQLGYTF
TRBD1	once	TRBJ1-1	TRBV3-1/TRBV3-2	TGTGCCAGCAGCCATCTACAGGGGTCAGGAGCTTTCTTT	CASSHLQGSGAFF
-	once	TRBJ1-6	TRBV5-1	TGCGCCAGCAGCTTGGCGGGACACCTCTATTCACCCCTCCACTTT	CASSLAGHLYSPLHF
TRBD2	-	TRBJ2-7	TRBV4-3	TGCGCCAGCAGCCAAGAGGGAGGGGACGAGCAGTACTTC	CASSQEGGDEQYF
-	-	TRBJ1-5	TRBV27	TGTGCCAGCAGTTCAAACTTCGGGACACACAATCAGCCCCAGCATTTT	CASSSNFGTHNQPQHF
TRBD1	few	TRBJ2-7	TRBV5-6	TGTGCCAGCAGCGTACAGGGGGCTCACGAGCAGTACTTC	CASSVQGAHEQYF
TRBD2	-	TRBJ2-1	TRBV7-3	TGTGCCAGCAGCCCCCACAGGATGACTAGCGGGGGTTACAATGAGCAGTTCTTC	CASSPHRMTSGGYNEQFF
TRBD1	-	TRBJ2-2	TRBV5-1	TGCGCCAGCAGCACACGACAGGGGGTCGCCGGGGAGCTGTTTTTT	CASSTRQGVAGELFF
TRBD1	-	TRBJ1-2	TRBV11-3	TGTGCCAGCAGCTTTACGAAAGACAGGGCCATAGTTGGCTACACCTTC	CASSFTKDRAIVGYTF
-	-	TRBJ2-5	TRBV1	TGCACCAGCAGCCAAGCCGCGGGGCCATGTGGAGAGACCCAGTACTTC	CTSSQAAGPCGETQYF